The 27 T cell receptor beta chains in this list originate from one sample, sequenced in a study of cytomegalovirus exposure and HLA in healthy donors. PCR used 60 Vbeta primers and 13 Jbeta primers. Assay: immunoSEQ multiplex PCR; the TCRdb copy retains only in-frame clones and omits some. The sample has about 140,000 clones; more than 75% are singletons. Sample: PBMCs. Receptor source: a man aged 50 to 60 in good health and CMV-seronegative.

This clone was observed a handful of times. The chain carries TRBV6-1 and TRBJ1-1, with TRBD1 identical over 7 bases. CDR1 is MNHNS, CDR2 SASEGT, per germline. The CDR3 is made up of 14 amino acids. Unmatched junction bases numbered 8, after V lost 4 bases and J lost 6 bases. DNA for the CDR3: TGTGCCAGCAGTGGATACGACAGGGCGTCTGAAGCTTTCTTT. This sequence encodes CASSGYDRASEAFF.

The chain is built from TRBV14 and TRBJ1-2; D unresolved. The germline V gene encodes CDR1 SGHDN and CDR2 FVKESK. CDR3 length equals 12 residues. The V end lost 1 base, the J end lost 7 bases, and 7 bases lay between the germline ends. CDR3 bases: TGTGCCAGCAGCCAAGCGCGATTTGGCTACACCTTC. The encoded protein is CASSQARFGYTF.

The chain couples TRBV7-6 to TRBJ2-3; 9 bases match TRBD2. The CDR3 spans 14 residues. With V trimmed by 5 bases and J by 3 bases, 3 bases remained unmatched. CDR1 and CDR2 (germline): SGHVS, FNYEAQ. The CDR3 DNA reads TGTGCCAGCAGCATACTAGCGGGTACAGATACGCAGTATTTT. Amino acids: CASSILAGTDTQYF.

The chain is built from TRBV5-4 and TRBJ2-6; possible D gene TRBD2, 6 bases. Germline CDR1 SGHNT, CDR2 YYREEE (reference sequence). With 2 bases removed from V and 5 bases from J, the gap between germline ends came to 14 bases. CDR3 size: 16 residues. The CDR3 nucleotides are TGTGCCAGCAGCTTAAGTAAGGGAGGTCGGGCCAACGTCCTGACTTTC. This encodes CASSLSKGGRANVLTF.

J is TRBJ2-1 and V is TRBV19, with 11 nucleotides matching TRBD2. Germline V CDR1 and CDR2: LNHDA, SQIVND (reference sequence). J lost 8 bases, V lost 5 bases, and 8 bases had no gene match. The CDR3 loop spans 15 amino acids. The CDR3 nucleotides are TGTGCCAGTAGTTACGAGACTAGCGGGACGGATGAGCAGTTCTTC. It translates to CASSYETSGTDEQFF. Using reference TRBV19 and TRBJ2-1 for the parts outside the CDR3, the full variable domain is DGGITQSPKYLFRKEGQNVTLSCEQNLNHDAMYWYRQDPGQGLRLIYYSQIVNDFQKGDIAEGYSVSREKKESFPLTVTSAQKNPTAFYLCASSYETSGTDEQFFGPGTRLTVL.

J is TRBJ2-7 and V is TRBV11-3, with TRBD2 as a possible D gene (5 bases). This CDR3 comprises 13 residues. CDR1 is SGHNT and CDR2 is YENEEA in the germline V gene. Trimming removed 5 bases from V and 9 bases from J, with 17 bases in between. The CDR3 protein is CASSRFGESGQYF. The CDR3 bases are TGTGCCAGCAGCCGTTTCGGGGAAAGTGGGCAGTACTTC. Complete variable domain (other parts from reference TRBV11-3 and TRBJ2-7): EAGVVQSPRYKIIEKKQPVAFWCNPISGHNTLYWYLQNLGQGPELLIRYENEEAVDDSQLPKDRFSAERLKGVDSTLKIQPAELGDSAVYLCASSRFGESGQYFGPGTRLTVT.

This clone was observed once. This chain connects TRBV19 to TRBJ1-6, with D hard to call. CDR3 length equals 12 residues. Trimming removed 5 bases at V and 11 bases at J, with 10 bases between. Germline CDR1 reads LNHDA; CDR2 reads SQIVND (reference sequence). CDR3 region: CASSEGRTPLHF. CDR3 in DNA: TGTGCCAGTAGTGAGGGAAGGACACCCCTCCACTTT. The variable domain in full, with the rest retrieved from reference TRBV19 and TRBJ1-6, is DGGITQSPKYLFRKEGQNVTLSCEQNLNHDAMYWYRQDPGQGLRLIYYSQIVNDFQKGDIAEGYSVSREKKESFPLTVTSAQKNPTAFYLCASSEGRTPLHFGNGTRLTVT.

The V call is TRBV5-1, the J call TRBJ1-4, with 9 bases aligning to TRBD1. Germline CDR1 and CDR2: SGHRS and YFSETQ. With 2 bases clipped from V and 12 bases from J, the junction kept 5 bases outside the gene matches. The CDR3 loop spans 13 amino acids. CDR3 residues: CASSFTGGAELFF. The CDR3, as DNA: TGCGCCAGCAGCTTCACAGGGGGCGCGGAACTGTTTTTT. The variable domain in full, with the rest retrieved from reference TRBV5-1 and TRBJ1-4, is KAGVTQTPRYLIKTRGQQVTLSCSPISGHRSVSWYQQTPGQGLQFLFEYFSETQRNKGNFPGRFSGRQFSNSRSEMNVSTLELGDSALYLCASSFTGGAELFFGSGTQLSVL.

The V gene is TRBV6-1, the J gene TRBJ2-2; 8 positions agree with TRBD2. Germline CDR1 reads MNHNS; CDR2 reads SASEGT. Unmatched junction bases numbered 12, after V lost 4 bases and J lost 2 bases. This CDR3 has 18 amino acids. The CDR3 here is CASSAELAGGLNTGELFF. The CDR3, as DNA: TGTGCCAGCAGTGCCGAACTTGCGGGGGGCCTAAACACCGGGGAGCTGTTTTTT.

The gene calls are TRBV5-4 and TRBJ2-7; 9 nucleotides match TRBD1. Germline V gene lookup returns CDR1 SGHNT and CDR2 YYREEE (reference sequence). J lost 2 bases, V lost 4 bases, and 10 bases had no gene match. The CDR3 is 16 amino acids. CDR3 DNA sequence: TGTGCCAGCAGCCTGGGGGCCGGGACAGGGACCTACGAGCAGTACTTC. Translation gives CASSLGAGTGTYEQYF.

This clone was picked up a small number of times. The chain has TRBV2 and TRBJ2-7, with unresolved D. The CDR3 runs to 12 residues. Trimming left V 5 bases short and J 4 bases short, with 9 bases between. Germline CDR1 is SNHLY and CDR2 is FYNNEI. CDR3 protein: CASSKTSYEQYF. CDR3 nucleotides: TGTGCCAGCAGTAAGACAAGTTACGAGCAGTACTTC.

The chain employs TRBV29-1 and TRBJ1-1; no clear D gene. The V end was cut by 6 bases, the J end by 4 bases, with 15 bases between. The CDR3 extends over 13 amino acids. Germline values: CDR1 SQVTM, CDR2 ANQGSEA. The CDR3 coding sequence is TGCAGCGTGAGACTCTCCCGCGCCACTGAAGCTTTCTTT. Its translation is CSVRLSRATEAFF.

The V and J genes are TRBV19 and TRBJ1-2, with TRBD1 as a possible D gene (6 bases). The CDR3 covers 15 residues. The V gene's germline CDR1 is LNHDA and CDR2 SQIVND (reference sequence). Between the trimmed V and J ends, which lost 5 bases and 0 bases, there was a span of 13 bases. The CDR3 is CASSLGQLANYGYTF. CDR3 DNA: TGTGCCAGTAGTCTTGGACAGCTAGCTAACTATGGCTACACCTTC.

The V gene is TRBV30, the J gene TRBJ2-7; TRBD1 matches at 7 bases. After removal of 4 bases from V and 2 bases from J, the junction contained 5 bases not matched to a gene. The CDR3 totals 13 residues. CDR1 GTSNPN and CDR2 SVGIG come from the germline V gene (reference sequence). The CDR3 reads CAWTGTDTYEQYF. The CDR3 nucleotides are TGTGCCTGGACCGGGACAGATACCTACGAGCAGTACTTC.

On this clone itself: The same CDR3 is also encoded by other DNA sequences in this sample. The V gene is TRBV5-1, the J gene TRBJ2-4, with D perhaps matching TRBD1 (5 bases). This CDR3 spans 11 amino acids. V lost 2 bases and J 13 bases, leaving 10 bases between the germline ends. From germline, CDR1 is SGHRS and CDR2 YFSETQ. Here the CDR3 reads CASSLDSTQYF. CDR3 coding DNA: TGCGCCAGCAGCTTAGACAGTACCCAGTACTTC.

The chain employs TRBV28 and TRBJ1-2; maybe TRBD1 (5 bases). Trimming shortened V by 3 bases and J by 4 bases, and 12 bases separated the two germline ends. In germline, CDR1 is MDHEN, CDR2 SYDVKM. The CDR3 has 14 residues. The CDR3 reads CASSLGPPTYGYTF. For the CDR3, the DNA is TGTGCCAGCAGTTTGGGGCCGCCCACCTATGGCTACACCTTC.

V gene TRBV4-2 combines with J gene TRBJ2-5; TRBD2 agrees at 10 bases. Near its end, the DNA agrees better with TRBJ2-7, so the J call may be wrong. The CDR3 consists of 15 residues. Looked up from germline, CDR1 is LGHNA and CDR2 is YNFKEQ. CDR3 residues: CASSSGASGGSEQYF. In nucleotides, the CDR3 is TGTGCCAGCAGCTCAGGGGCTAGCGGGGGCTCCGAGCAGTACTTC.

The rearrangement joins TRBV5-1 to TRBJ1-2; unclear D gene. V was shortened by 5 bases and J by 2 bases, with 7 bases between the two germline ends. CDR3 size: 12 residues. CDR1 and CDR2 from the germline V gene are SGHRS and YFSETQ. CDR3 sequence reads: CASRAQNYGYTF. Here the CDR3 DNA reads TGCGCCAGCAGGGCACAAAACTATGGCTACACCTTC.

The gene calls are TRBV19 and TRBJ1-5; a weak D match, TRBD1 (6 bases). The germline V gene encodes CDR1 LNHDA and CDR2 SQIVND (reference sequence). The V gene lost 2 bases and the J gene lost 3 bases, with 11 bases spanning the gap. This CDR3 region has 15 residues. Here the CDR3 DNA reads TGTGCCAGTAGTATACAGGGGTACGACAATCAGCCCCAGCATTTT. This gives the protein CASSIQGYDNQPQHF.

This chain uses TRBV27 with TRBJ1-5, with 8 bases lining up with TRBD1. The CDR3 extends over 14 amino acids. Germline values: CDR1 MNHEY, CDR2 SMNVEV (reference sequence). V lost 3 bases, J lost 11 bases, and 9 bases stayed unmatched. The CDR3: CASSFLDRVWAQHF. The CDR3 bases are TGTGCCAGCAGTTTCTTGGACAGGGTGTGGGCCCAGCATTTT.

This clone was found a few times. The gene calls are TRBV5-1 and TRBJ2-2, with TRBD1 identical over 9 bases. This CDR3 has 14 amino acids. Germline V gene data show CDR1 as SGHRS and CDR2 as YFSETQ. V was clipped by 7 bases and J by 3 bases; unmatched bases: 4. CDR3 nucleotides: TGCGCCAGCCGGGACAGGGCGGACACCGGGGAGCTGTTTTTT. Protein: CASRDRADTGELFF.

This clone was seen more than once but under ten times. The genes are TRBV4-1 and TRBJ1-1, with 7 bases matching TRBD1. Germline V gene sequence: CDR1 MGHRA, CDR2 YSYEKL. The CDR3 consists of 15 residues. V lost 0 bases, J lost 4 bases, and 5 bases stayed unmatched. CDR3 in DNA: TGCGCCAGCAGCCAAGATTGGGGACAGTTCACTGAAGCTTTCTTT. Translating gives CASSQDWGQFTEAFF.

The chain couples TRBV7-3 to TRBJ2-2; 9 bases line up with TRBD1. Germline V gives CDR1 SGHTA, CDR2 FQGTGA. The CDR3 totals 16 residues. Losses at the gene ends were 0 bases for V and 6 bases for J; bases not matched to a gene: 5. CDR3: CASSLTGTGSPGELFF. CDR3 nucleotides: TGTGCCAGCAGCTTAACCGGGACAGGGAGTCCCGGGGAGCTGTTTTTT. Full variable domain (rest looked up from reference TRBV7-3 and TRBJ2-2): GAGVSQTPSNKVTEKGKYVELRCDPISGHTALYWYRQSLGQGPEFLIYFQGTGAADDSGLPNDRFFAVRPEGSVSTLKIQRTERGDSAVYLCASSLTGTGSPGELFFGEGSRLTVL.

The chain links TRBV2 to TRBJ2-1, with D perhaps TRBD1 (8 bases). From germline, CDR1 is SNHLY and CDR2 FYNNEI. The CDR3 runs to 13 residues. The V end was cut by 7 bases, the J end by 4 bases, with 11 bases between. CDR3 in DNA: TGTGCCAGCAACAGGGGGGGGTACAATGAGCAGTTCTTC. Translated: CASNRGGYNEQFF.

V and J are TRBV5-1 and TRBJ2-1; 7 positions match TRBD2. The J segment lost 0 bases and the V segment lost 7 bases, leaving 7 bases of the junction unmatched. This CDR3 is 15 amino acids long. Germline V CDR1 and CDR2: SGHRS, YFSETQ. The CDR3 nucleotides read TGCGCCAGCGGTACTAGCGTAAGCTCCTACAATGAGCAGTTCTTC. Its protein is CASGTSVSSYNEQFF.

The chain joins TRBV5-4 to TRBJ2-2; 8 positions agree with TRBD2. The V and J ends lost 3 bases and 6 bases, in that order; junction bases with no gene match: 7. Germline V gene data show CDR1 as SGHNT and CDR2 as YYREEE (reference sequence). This CDR3 comprises 15 residues. The CDR3 protein is CASSSPAGVSGELFF. CDR3 DNA: TGTGCCAGCAGCTCTCCAGCGGGAGTCTCCGGGGAGCTGTTTTTT.

This chain joins TRBV29-1 and TRBJ1-1; TRBD1 is a possible D gene (6 bases). This CDR3 has 14 amino acids. Germline CDR1 SQVTM, CDR2 ANQGSEA. Trimming took 0 bases from V and 4 from J, leaving 12 bases between them. CDR3 DNA: TGCAGCGTTGAAGATCGGCAGGGGAGCACTGAAGCTTTCTTT. Translating gives CSVEDRQGSTEAFF.